A selection of T cell receptor beta chains follows, all from one sample in a study of T cell clones after liver transplantation. Clones were read by immunoSEQ multiplex PCR, and TCRdb kept only the in-frame ones, dropping some. The sample has tens of thousands of clones, 60% to 80% seen once. Sequences were derived from CD4+ T cells from blood, sampled before liver transplant. The receptors originated from a human donor who received a liver transplant. Both conserved end residues are part of each CDR3. Each record gives: D gene, V gene, clone size, J gene, CDR3 DNA, CDR3 protein. A D gene is named only where the DNA matches it firmly. Clone size is stated in some rows and not others, as once, few, many or a class when expanded.

D gene: .
V gene: TRBV5-6
clone size: once
J gene: TRBJ1-1
CDR3 DNA: TGTGCCAGCAGCTTGGGCAGGGTATTAACTGAAGCTTTCTTT
CDR3 protein: CASSLGRVLTEAFF

D gene: .
V gene: TRBV11-2
clone size: .
J gene: TRBJ1-1
CDR3 DNA: TGTGCCAGCAGCGTATTCGGGAACACTGAAGCTTTCTTT
CDR3 protein: CASSVFGNTEAFF

D gene: TRBD1
V gene: TRBV4-1
clone size: .
J gene: TRBJ2-2
CDR3 DNA: TGCGCCAGCAGCCATTTCGGGACAGGGGGTAACACCGGGGAGCTGTTTTTT
CDR3 protein: CASSHFGTGGNTGELFF

D gene: TRBD1
V gene: TRBV28
clone size: .
J gene: TRBJ1-1
CDR3 DNA: TGTGCCAGCAGTAAGACAGGGCTGACTGAAGCTTTCTTT
CDR3 protein: CASSKTGLTEAFF

D gene: .
V gene: TRBV2
clone size: few
J gene: TRBJ1-2
CDR3 DNA: TGTGCCAGCAGGGACAGCTCTCATGGCTACACCTTC
CDR3 protein: CASRDSSHGYTF

D gene: TRBD1
V gene: TRBV18
clone size: once
J gene: TRBJ2-7
CDR3 DNA: TGTGCCAGCTCCACGGGACAGGATGTCTACGAGCAGTACTTC
CDR3 protein: CASSTGQDVYEQYF

D gene: TRBD1
V gene: TRBV2
clone size: .
J gene: TRBJ2-1
CDR3 DNA: TGTGCCAGCAGTGAAGCGCAGTGGACAGGGAAGTTCTTC
CDR3 protein: CASSEAQWTGKFF

D gene: .
V gene: TRBV4-1
clone size: .
J gene: TRBJ1-2
CDR3 DNA: TGCGCCAGCAGCCAAGGGGGGGGCTATGGCTACACCTTC
CDR3 protein: CASSQGGGYGYTF

D gene: TRBD1
V gene: TRBV29-1
clone size: .
J gene: TRBJ2-5
CDR3 DNA: TGCAGCGTCGCCGGGACAGGGAGGGGAGAGACCCAGTACTTC
CDR3 protein: CSVAGTGRGETQYF

D gene: .
V gene: TRBV7-2
clone size: .
J gene: TRBJ1-5
CDR3 DNA: TGTGCCAGCAGCTTAGTCCTAGGGGGCAATCAGCCCCAGCATTTT
CDR3 protein: CASSLVLGGNQPQHF

D gene: .
V gene: TRBV13
clone size: .
J gene: TRBJ1-6
CDR3 DNA: TGTGCCAGCAGCCGACAGACGTATAATTCACCCCTCCACTTT
CDR3 protein: CASSRQTYNSPLHF

D gene: .
V gene: TRBV6-5
clone size: .
J gene: TRBJ1-1
CDR3 DNA: TGTGCCAGCAGTTACTCGTCCGGTATGAACACTGAAGCTTTCTTT
CDR3 protein: CASSYSSGMNTEAFF

D gene: TRBD1
V gene: TRBV5-1
clone size: few
J gene: TRBJ1-2
CDR3 DNA: TGCGCCAGCAGCTTACTTCAGGGGGCGCAGGGCTACACCTTC
CDR3 protein: CASSLLQGAQGYTF

D gene: TRBD1
V gene: TRBV2
clone size: few
J gene: TRBJ2-1
CDR3 DNA: TGTGCCAGCCTGACAGGGGGCGGGAATGAGCAGTTCTTC
CDR3 protein: CASLTGGGNEQFF

D gene: .
V gene: TRBV7-2
clone size: .
J gene: TRBJ1-3
CDR3 DNA: TGTGCCAGCAGCCCAGGAGGGGACTCCTACACGGACACCATATATTTT
CDR3 protein: CASSPGGDSYTDTIYF

D gene: .
V gene: TRBV2
clone size: few
J gene: TRBJ1-3
CDR3 DNA: TGTGCCAGCAGTGAAGGGGGACAACTCTCTGGAAACACCATATATTTT
CDR3 protein: CASSEGGQLSGNTIYF

D gene: .
V gene: TRBV9
clone size: .
J gene: TRBJ2-3
CDR3 DNA: TGTGCCAGCAGCGTAACAGGAAGCACAGATACGCAGTATTTT
CDR3 protein: CASSVTGSTDTQYF

D gene: TRBD1
V gene: TRBV28
clone size: .
J gene: TRBJ1-5
CDR3 DNA: TGTGCCAGCAGTTTAAGGGGACAGGTTAGCAATCAGCCCCAGCATTTT
CDR3 protein: CASSLRGQVSNQPQHF

D gene: .
V gene: TRBV7-6
clone size: .
J gene: TRBJ2-5
CDR3 DNA: TGTGCCAGCAGCCAAAAAGAGACCCAGTACTTC
CDR3 protein: CASSQKETQYF

D gene: .
V gene: TRBV28
clone size: few
J gene: TRBJ1-6
CDR3 DNA: TGTGCCAGCACCCTTGTTGGCAGGGGAAAGGGTTCACCCCTCCACTTT
CDR3 protein: CASTLVGRGKGSPLHF

D gene: TRBD2
V gene: TRBV30
clone size: .
J gene: TRBJ2-2
CDR3 DNA: TGTGCCTGGAGTAGGGAGGGTCTCACCGGGGAGCTGTTTTTT
CDR3 protein: CAWSREGLTGELFF

D gene: .
V gene: TRBV5-5
clone size: .
J gene: TRBJ2-7
CDR3 DNA: TGTGCCAGCAGCTTGTCAGGCTTTGTTCAGGTCACTCACGAGCAGTACTTC
CDR3 protein: CASSLSGFVQVTHEQYF

D gene: .
V gene: TRBV5-6
clone size: few
J gene: TRBJ2-7
CDR3 DNA: TGTGCCAGCAGCTTAGACAGAGTCTTTACCTACGAGCAGTACTTC
CDR3 protein: CASSLDRVFTYEQYF

D gene: .
V gene: TRBV18
clone size: .
J gene: TRBJ1-5
CDR3 DNA: TGTGCCAGCTCACCCTCGGAGGATCAGCCCCAGCATTTT
CDR3 protein: CASSPSEDQPQHF